These T cell receptor beta chains were read from a single sample in a study of PD-L1 blockade in urothelial cancer. Method: immunoSEQ multiplex PCR; TCRdb's copy keeps in-frame clones and lacks some. The sample includes 25,000 to 30,000 clones, around 87% seen only once; the top ten take less than 2%. Source: PBMCs, taken around atezolizumab (anti-PD-L1) treatment. All receptors derive from a man aged 45 to 65 with urothelial cancer. CDR3s include the opening cysteine and the closing phenylalanine or tryptophan. D genes are given only for firm matches. A clone size is listed for some rows: how often the clone was seen (once, few, many), or a class if it is expanded.

d_call,clone_size,v_call,j_call,cdr3_aa,cdr3_nt
.,.,TRBV2,TRBJ2-7,CASSEVGGYEQYF,TGTGCCAGCAGTGAAGTGGGGGGATACGAGCAGTACTTC
.,.,TRBV6-5,TRBJ1-3,CASSYVGHSGNTIYF,TGTGCCAGCAGTTACGTGGGGCACTCTGGAAACACCATATATTTT
.,.,TRBV9,TRBJ2-7,CASSVAPGLKGSYEQYF,TGTGCCAGCAGCGTAGCCCCAGGGCTTAAGGGGTCCTACGAGCAGTACTTC
.,.,TRBV7-9,TRBJ2-4,CASAPSLWGREPAKNIQYF,TGTGCCAGCGCTCCTAGTCTTTGGGGGCGGGAGCCAGCCAAAAACATTCAGTACTTC
.,.,TRBV27,TRBJ2-1,CASRAGQQSYNEQFF,TGTGCCAGCCGCGCGGGGCAGCAATCCTACAATGAGCAGTTCTTC
TRBD2,few,TRBV7-8,TRBJ2-2,CASYPAGGGLTDANTGELFF,TGTGCCAGCTACCCGGCGGGCGGGGGGCTCACGGACGCGAACACCGGGGAGCTGTTTTTT
TRBD1,.,TRBV6-5,TRBJ1-2,CASTTGDNYGYTF,TGTGCCAGCACGACAGGGGACAACTATGGCTACACCTTC
TRBD2,.,TRBV29-1,TRBJ2-3,CSVKNFGLAGEADTQYF,TGCAGCGTTAAAAACTTCGGACTAGCGGGAGAAGCAGATACGCAGTATTTT
.,few,TRBV29-1,TRBJ1-2,CSVEGGSDGYTF,TGCAGCGTTGAAGGAGGATCGGATGGCTACACCTTC
.,.,TRBV11-2,TRBJ2-6,CASSLDFNSGANVLTF,TGTGCCAGCAGCTTAGATTTTAACTCTGGGGCCAACGTCCTGACTTTC
.,.,TRBV2,TRBJ2-7,CASRPGLLSYEQYF,TGTGCCAGCAGGCCGGGACTTCTTTCCTACGAGCAGTACTTC
TRBD1,.,TRBV19,TRBJ1-1,CASKGQAINTEAFF,TGTGCCAGTAAGGGACAGGCGATTAACACTGAAGCTTTCTTT
.,.,TRBV2,TRBJ2-5,CASSEEGGRFAETQYF,TGTGCCAGCAGTGAGGAGGGGGGGCGCTTCGCAGAGACCCAGTACTTC
TRBD1,.,TRBV25-1,TRBJ1-2,CASSMGTGVVYTF,TGTGCCAGCAGTATGGGGACAGGGGTTGTCTACACCTTC
.,.,TRBV14,TRBJ1-2,CASSPTGSDNYGYTF,TGTGCCAGCAGCCCCACGGGATCAGATAACTATGGCTACACCTTC
TRBD1,.,TRBV6-5,TRBJ1-4,CASRKRQGSNEKLFF,TGTGCCAGCAGGAAACGACAGGGATCGAATGAAAAACTGTTTTTT
TRBD2,.,TRBV7-2,TRBJ2-1,CASSLVKASGVQSDEQFF,TGTGCCAGCAGCTTAGTAAAGGCTAGCGGGGTACAAAGCGATGAGCAGTTCTTC
.,.,TRBV9,TRBJ2-3,CASRPGDPQDTQYF,TGTGCCAGCCGCCCGGGGGACCCACAAGATACGCAGTATTTT
TRBD1,once,TRBV7-2,TRBJ1-5,CASSLARGPNQPQHF,TGTGCCAGCAGCTTAGCAAGGGGGCCAAATCAGCCCCAGCATTTT
TRBD2,.,TRBV7-6,TRBJ2-1,CASSTGGEQFF,TGTGCCAGCAGCACGGGGGGTGAGCAGTTCTTC
TRBD1,.,TRBV6-6,TRBJ1-1,CASSNTGGWTEAFF,TGTGCCAGCAGTAACACAGGGGGCTGGACTGAAGCTTTCTTT
.,.,TRBV4-1,TRBJ2-2,CASSQSPSYTGELFF,TGCGCCAGCAGCCAGAGCCCTTCGTACACCGGGGAGCTGTTTTTT
.,.,TRBV5-1,TRBJ2-7,CASSLVTGPYEQYF,TGCGCCAGCAGCTTAGTGACAGGCCCCTACGAGCAGTACTTC
.,.,TRBV7-6,TRBJ2-5,CASSGEGVGETQYF,TGTGCCAGCAGCGGAGAGGGCGTGGGAGAGACCCAGTACTTC
TRBD1,.,TRBV25-1,TRBJ2-5,CASSEHTGGWYQETQYF,TGTGCCAGCAGTGAACATACAGGGGGCTGGTACCAAGAGACCCAGTACTTC
TRBD1,.,TRBV14,TRBJ2-3,CASSRTGGLNTDTQYF,TGTGCCAGCAGCCGCACAGGGGGCCTCAACACAGATACGCAGTATTTT
TRBD1,.,TRBV13,TRBJ1-2,CASSGNRDRAGDGYTF,TGTGCCAGCAGTGGGAACCGGGACAGGGCGGGAGATGGCTACACCTTC
TRBD1,.,TRBV30,TRBJ2-7,CAWLGTGGWEQYF,TGTGCCTGGCTAGGGACAGGGGGCTGGGAGCAGTACTTC
TRBD2,.,TRBV5-1,TRBJ2-1,CASSLAVLAGVDNEQFF,TGCGCCAGCAGCTTGGCGGTACTAGCGGGAGTGGACAATGAGCAGTTCTTC
TRBD2,.,TRBV19,TRBJ2-1,CASRLAGGSYNEQFF,TGTGCCAGTAGGCTAGCGGGAGGGTCCTACAATGAGCAGTTCTTC
.,once,TRBV6-5,TRBJ2-1,CASSRAGRSYNEQFF,TGTGCCAGCAGCCGAGCGGGCCGCTCCTACAATGAGCAGTTCTTC
.,.,TRBV29-1,TRBJ1-2,CSVDLEGRDGYTF,TGCAGCGTTGATTTGGAGGGGAGGGATGGCTACACCTTC
.,.,TRBV18,TRBJ2-7,CASSPLPTGSSYEQYF,TGTGCCAGCTCACCATTACCCACAGGTAGCTCCTACGAGCAGTACTTC
.,.,TRBV30,TRBJ1-5,CAWSVGRGGNQPQHF,TGTGCCTGGAGTGTAGGACGGGGGGGCAATCAGCCCCAGCATTTT
.,.,TRBV5-4,TRBJ2-7,CASSNPQGSTYEQYF,TGTGCCAGCAGCAACCCACAGGGTTCTACCTACGAGCAGTACTTC
.,few,TRBV7-2,TRBJ2-7,CASSLFTGSSYEQYF,TGTGCCAGCAGCTTATTCACGGGTAGCTCCTACGAGCAGTACTTC
.,.,TRBV27,TRBJ1-5,CASRNKTGVNSNQPQHF,TGTGCCAGCAGGAATAAGACAGGAGTAAATAGCAATCAGCCCCAGCATTTT
.,few,TRBV5-1,TRBJ2-5,CASSLTAPQETQYF,TGCGCCAGCAGCTTGACAGCACCCCAAGAGACCCAGTACTTC
TRBD1,.,TRBV19,TRBJ2-5,CASSLGQGWETQYF,TGTGCCAGTAGTCTAGGACAGGGGTGGGAGACCCAGTACTTC
TRBD1,.,TRBV19,TRBJ2-7,CASSIGRDRGHEQYF,TGTGCCAGTAGTATAGGACGGGACAGGGGGCACGAGCAGTACTTC
.,few,TRBV4-3,TRBJ2-1,CASSQVGGSGNEQFF,TGCGCCAGCAGCCAAGTCGGGGGATCGGGCAATGAGCAGTTCTTC
TRBD2,.,TRBV27,TRBJ2-2,CASSWGGPGNTGELFF,TGTGCCAGCAGTTGGGGGGGTCCGGGGAACACCGGGGAGCTGTTTTTT
TRBD1,.,TRBV7-9,TRBJ2-6,CASSSRGRPSGANVLTF,TGTGCCAGCAGCAGCAGGGGGCGCCCCTCTGGGGCCAACGTCCTGACTTTC
TRBD2,.,TRBV9,TRBJ2-2,CASSPPGGSMGNTGELFF,TGTGCCAGCAGCCCCCCCGGGGGGTCCATGGGGAACACCGGGGAGCTGTTTTTT
.,.,TRBV15,TRBJ1-5,CATSRAYRDDQPQHF,TGTGCCACCAGCAGAGCCTACAGGGACGATCAGCCCCAGCATTTT
.,.,TRBV2,TRBJ2-7,CASRHQGSLREQYF,TGTGCCAGCAGACATCAGGGATCTCTACGGGAGCAGTACTTC
.,.,TRBV28,TRBJ1-2,CASSETGSYGYTF,TGTGCCAGCAGCGAGACAGGTTCTTATGGCTACACCTTC
TRBD1,.,TRBV9,TRBJ1-2,CASSGPGQVANYGYTF,TGTGCCAGCAGCGGACCGGGACAGGTTGCTAACTATGGCTACACCTTC
.,.,TRBV7-9,TRBJ1-6,CASSLGDRFLSPLHF,TGTGCCAGCAGCTTAGGAGACAGGTTTCTATCACCCCTCCACTTT